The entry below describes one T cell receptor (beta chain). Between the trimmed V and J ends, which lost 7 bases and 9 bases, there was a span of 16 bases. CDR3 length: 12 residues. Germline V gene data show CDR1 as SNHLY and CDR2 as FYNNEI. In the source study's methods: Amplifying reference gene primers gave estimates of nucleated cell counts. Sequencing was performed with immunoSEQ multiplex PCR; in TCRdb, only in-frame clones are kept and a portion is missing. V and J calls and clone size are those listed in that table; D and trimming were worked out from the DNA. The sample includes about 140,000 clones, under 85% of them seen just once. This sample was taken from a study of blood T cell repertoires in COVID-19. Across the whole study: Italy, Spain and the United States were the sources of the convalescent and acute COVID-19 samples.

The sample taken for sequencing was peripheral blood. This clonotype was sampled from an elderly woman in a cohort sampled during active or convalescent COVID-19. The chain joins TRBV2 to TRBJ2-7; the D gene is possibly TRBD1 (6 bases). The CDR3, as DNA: TGTGCCAGCAACGTGGGGGCGGCCGCGCAGTACTTC. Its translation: CASNVGAAAQYF.